This record covers a single TCR beta chain. The data are from a study of T-cell memory formation after mild COVID-19. cDNA libraries for TCR alpha and TCR beta, carrying sample barcodes and UMIs, came from 5'RACE with constant-segment primers. TCRdb used MiXCR to reprocess the 5' RACE reads, holding one entry per CDR3 protein. The table shows tens of thousands of distinct CDR3 sequences, with 12% occurring only once. From germline, CDR1 is SQVTM and CDR2 ANQGSEA. V was clipped by 4 bases and J by 0 bases, with 10 bases between them. The CDR3 spans 14 residues. The sequencing sample was made of PBMCs or a T cell subset sorted from them (not recorded which). The chain is built from TRBV29-1 and TRBJ2-1; D remains ambiguous. This sequence was found in a man younger than 35 who had mild COVID-19 (a few samples of this study predate the infection). Cell type and time point are not known. The CDR3 nucleotides are TGCAGCGTTGCTCGGACGAGCTCCTACAATGAGCAGTTCTTC. Its protein is CSVARTSSYNEQFF.